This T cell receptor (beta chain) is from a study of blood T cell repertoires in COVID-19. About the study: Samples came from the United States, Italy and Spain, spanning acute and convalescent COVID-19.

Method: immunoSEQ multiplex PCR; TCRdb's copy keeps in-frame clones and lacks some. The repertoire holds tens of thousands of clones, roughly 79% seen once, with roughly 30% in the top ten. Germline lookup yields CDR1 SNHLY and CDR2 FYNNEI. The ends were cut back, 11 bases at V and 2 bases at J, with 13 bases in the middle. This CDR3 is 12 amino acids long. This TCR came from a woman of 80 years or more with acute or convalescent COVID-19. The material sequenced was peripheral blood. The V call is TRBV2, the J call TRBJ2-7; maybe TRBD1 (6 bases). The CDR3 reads CAVQGKAYEQYF. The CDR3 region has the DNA TGTGCCGTTCAGGGGAAAGCCTACGAGCAGTACTTC.